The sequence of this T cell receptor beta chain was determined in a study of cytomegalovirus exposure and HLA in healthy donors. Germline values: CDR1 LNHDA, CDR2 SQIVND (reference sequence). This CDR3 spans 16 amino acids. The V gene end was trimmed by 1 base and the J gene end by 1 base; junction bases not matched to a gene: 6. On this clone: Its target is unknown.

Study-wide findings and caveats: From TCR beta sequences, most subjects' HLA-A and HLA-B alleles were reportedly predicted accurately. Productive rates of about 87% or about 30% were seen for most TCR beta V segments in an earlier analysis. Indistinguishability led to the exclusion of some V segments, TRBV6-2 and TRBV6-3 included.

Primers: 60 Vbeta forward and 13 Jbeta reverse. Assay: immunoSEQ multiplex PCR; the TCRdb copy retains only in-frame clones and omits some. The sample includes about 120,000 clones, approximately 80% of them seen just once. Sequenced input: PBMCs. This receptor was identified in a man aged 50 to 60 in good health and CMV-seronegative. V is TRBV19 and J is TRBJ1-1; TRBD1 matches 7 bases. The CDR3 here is CASSIGPGQRNTEAFF. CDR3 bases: TGTGCCAGTAGTATAGGACCGGGACAGCGGAACACTGAAGCTTTCTTT.